The 27 T cell receptor beta chains below all came from one sample that was sequenced in a study of CD8 T cells in ankylosing spondylitis. TCRdb analysed the 5' RACE reads with MiXCR anew, one entry per CDR3 protein. The data contain 220,000 or so distinct CDR3 sequences, over 9.5% of them seen just once; the ten biggest clones take up about a fifth. The sample was blood, either unsorted or a sorted T cell fraction (not recorded which). The receptors derive from a male donor with ankylosing spondylitis or in good health (not recorded which).

This clonotype was counted ten times or more. The chain uses TRBV5-1 and TRBJ2-1; 16 bases match TRBD2. The V segment lost 2 bases and the J segment 2 bases; nucleotides outside the gene matches: 4. Germline V lookup: CDR1 SGHRS, CDR2 YFSETQ. The CDR3 extends over 18 amino acids. The CDR3 DNA follows: TGCGCCAGCAGCTTAGGGACTAGCGGGGGGGAAACCTACAATGAGCAGTTCTTC. Protein product: CASSLGTSGGETYNEQFF.

The chain joins TRBV28 to TRBJ1-4; 9 nucleotides line up with TRBD1. Germline V gene lookup returns CDR1 MDHEN and CDR2 SYDVKM. The V gene end was trimmed by 3 bases and the J gene end by 8 bases; junction bases not matched to a gene: 7. CDR3 length equals 15 residues. The CDR3 loop is CASSFHRGLQEKLFF. CDR3 coding DNA: TGTGCCAGCAGTTTCCACAGGGGGCTGCAAGAAAAACTGTTTTTT.

V is TRBV11-2 and J is TRBJ2-1; TRBD2 matches 7 bases. The CDR3 totals 15 residues. Germline trimming cut 5 bases from V and 5 bases from J; bases unmatched to any gene: 9. The V gene's germline CDR1 is SGHAT and CDR2 FQNNGV. The CDR3 spells CASSRDGGTNNEQFF. CDR3 DNA sequence: TGTGCCAGCAGCAGGGACGGGGGGACTAACAATGAGCAGTTCTTC.

In its sample, this clonotype was seen many times. V is TRBV20-1 and J is TRBJ2-1, with TRBD2 as a possible D gene (6 bases). Germline CDR1 and CDR2: DFQATT and SNEGSKA (reference sequence). Deletions cut 1 base from V and 2 bases from J, with 9 bases between. The CDR3 sequence is 14 residues long. Written as DNA, the CDR3 is TGCAGTGCTAGAGCACTAGCCCCCTACAATGAGCAGTTCTTC. Protein sequence: CSARALAPYNEQFF.

The chain carries TRBV6-1 and TRBJ1-2, with D possibly TRBD1 on 5 matching bases. The V end was cut by 7 bases, the J end by 8 bases, with 26 bases between. The CDR3 spans 16 residues. Germline V CDR1 and CDR2: MNHNS, SASEGT. The CDR3 DNA reads as TGTGCCAGCACCCCTCTCCAGGGCTCGTCTCTAAGGGGCTACACCTTC. It yields the protein CASTPLQGSSLRGYTF.

This clonotype was counted only a few times. The chain recombines TRBV20-1 with TRBJ2-1; 8 nucleotides agree with TRBD2. The germline CDR1 and CDR2 sequences are DFQATT and SNEGSKA (reference sequence). CDR3 size: 13 residues. The V gene end was trimmed by 8 bases and the J gene end by 8 bases; junction bases not matched to a gene: 11. The CDR3 DNA reads as TGCAGTCCCCATGATGCGGGGGGCGATGAGCAGTTCTTC. It yields the protein CSPHDAGGDEQFF.

This clonotype was picked up a small number of times. The chain recombines TRBV28 with TRBJ1-1; 9 bases are a match to TRBD1. Germline V gene sequence: CDR1 MDHEN, CDR2 SYDVKM. The CDR3 length is 18 residues. The ends lost 2 bases at V and 3 bases at J; junction bases unmatched: 13. CDR3 residues: CASSLSRDREGGDTEAFF. The CDR3 coding sequence is TGTGCCAGCAGTTTAAGCAGGGACAGGGAAGGAGGGGACACTGAAGCTTTCTTT. The variable domain in full, completed from reference TRBV28 and TRBJ1-1, reads DVKVTQSSRYLVKRTGEKVFLECVQDMDHENMFWYRQDPGLGLRLIYFSYDVKMKEKGDIPEGYSVSREKKERFSLILESASTNQTSMYLCASSLSRDREGGDTEAFFGQGTRLTVV.

A remark on this clonotype: A much larger clonotype is one base distant, so this may be a read error. The chain combines TRBV28 with TRBJ1-5, with TRBD1 matching over 9 bases. Losses at the gene ends were 6 bases for V and 5 bases for J; bases not matched to a gene: 2. This CDR3 region has 13 residues. CDR1 is MDHEN and CDR2 is SYDVKM in the germline V gene. CDR3 sequence: CASSRQGDQPQHF. CDR3 coding DNA: TGTGCCAGCAGCCGACAGGGGGATCAGCCCCAGCATTTT. Full variable domain (missing parts from reference TRBV28 and TRBJ1-5): DVKVTQSSRYLVKRTGEKVFLECVQDMDHENMFWYRQDPGLGLRLIYFSYDVKMKEKGDIPEGYSVSREKKERFSLILESASTNQTSMYLCASSRQGDQPQHFGDGTRLSIL.

This clonotype occurred a few times. V is TRBV27 and J is TRBJ2-3, with 11 bases aligning to TRBD2. The CDR3 loop spans 16 amino acids. V dropped 8 bases and J dropped 7; count of bases not matched to a gene: 14. CDR1 and CDR2 from the germline V gene are MNHEY and SMNVEV (reference sequence). Here the CDR3 DNA reads TGTGCCAGCGGATTTGGAAGGGGACTAGCGGCCCATACGCAGTATTTT. Translating it yields CASGFGRGLAAHTQYF.

This clonotype showed up just a few times. This sequence joins TRBV20-1 and TRBJ1-3; perhaps TRBD1 as D (5 bases). CDR1 is DFQATT, CDR2 SNEGSKA, per germline (reference sequence). This CDR3 spans 12 amino acids. V shed 3 bases and J shed 8 bases, with 11 bases lying between them. The CDR3 loop is CSASPPGDTIYF. The CDR3 bases are TGCAGTGCTAGTCCCCCGGGGGACACCATATATTTT.

This clonotype was seen repeatedly, ten times or more. V is TRBV18 and J is TRBJ2-7; D is possibly TRBD2 (5 bases). The V end lost 6 bases, the J end lost 5 bases, and 20 bases lay between the germline ends. This CDR3 contains 15 residues. Germline lookup yields CDR1 KGHSH and CDR2 LQKENI. CDR3 in amino acids: CASSVSPGRGDEQYF. The DNA for the CDR3 is TGTGCCAGCTCGGTCTCCCCGGGAAGAGGCGACGAGCAGTACTTC.

This clonotype has at least ten counts. The V call is TRBV7-2, the J call TRBJ2-2; D is perhaps TRBD1 or TRBD2 (7 bases each). Trimming took off 3 bases at V and 5 bases at J, with 13 bases between the two ends. The germline V gene has CDR1 SGHTA and CDR2 FQGNSA. The CDR3 runs 15 residues. CDR3 residues: CASSLGGGNTGELFF. DNA of the CDR3: TGTGCCAGCAGCTTGGGAGGGGGCAATACCGGGGAGCTGTTTTTT.

This chain uses TRBV27 with TRBJ2-7; TRBD1 matches 7 bases. Germline V gene data show CDR1 as MNHEY and CDR2 as SMNVEV (reference sequence). CDR3 length: 13 residues. With V trimmed by 5 bases and J by 3 bases, 4 bases remained unmatched. The CDR3 region has the DNA TGTGCCAGCAGTGGGGACAGAAGCTACGAGCAGTACTTC. Translation gives CASSGDRSYEQYF.

This clonotype was found many times. The V call is TRBV3-1, the J call TRBJ2-3; no definite D call. Trimming took 5 bases from V and 4 from J, leaving 16 bases between them. Germline CDR1 reads LGHDT; CDR2 reads YNNKEL (reference sequence). The CDR3 has 15 amino acids. CDR3: CASSGPFRTPDTQYF. As DNA, the CDR3 is TGTGCCAGCAGCGGGCCCTTTCGGACCCCAGATACGCAGTATTTT.

V is TRBV20-1 and J is TRBJ2-7; TRBD1 matches 8 bases. This CDR3 comprises 13 residues. The germline gives CDR1 DFQATT, CDR2 SNEGSKA (reference sequence). J lost 4 bases, V lost 3 bases, and 5 bases had no gene match. The CDR3 is CSASDRGWYEQYF. The CDR3 DNA sequence: TGCAGTGCTAGCGACAGGGGATGGTACGAGCAGTACTTC.

This clonotype was picked up a small number of times. The chain uses TRBV27 and TRBJ2-6; D is undetermined. V lost 6 bases to trimming and J lost 0 bases, with 18 bases between them. This CDR3 contains 18 residues. Germline loops: CDR1 MNHEY, CDR2 SMNVEV (reference sequence). CDR3: CASSSLTSFLSGANVLTF. The CDR3 DNA follows: TGTGCCAGCAGCTCACTGACAAGTTTCCTCTCTGGGGCCAACGTCCTGACTTTC. The whole variable domain, filled in from reference TRBV27 and TRBJ2-6, reads EAQVTQNPRYLITVTGKKLTVTCSQNMNHEYMSWYRQDPGLGLRQIYYSMNVEVTDKGDVPEGYKVSRKEKRNFPLILESPSPNQTSLYFCASSSLTSFLSGANVLTFGAGSRLTVL.

This clonotype was picked up many times. V usage is TRBV12-3 or TRBV12-4 and J usage is TRBJ2-3; 7 bases map to TRBD1. The CDR3 has 18 amino acids. Trimming took 6 bases from V and 0 from J; bases not matched to a gene: 15. DNA for the CDR3: TGTGCCAGCAGACCTATTTGGGCAGGGGGATTTAGCACAGATACGCAGTATTTT. Protein product: CASRPIWAGGFSTDTQYF.

This clonotype was found many times. This chain links TRBV21-1 with TRBJ1-5; the listed D gene, TRBD1, was not tested against the DNA. TRBV21-1 is noted as a pseudogene. The CDR3 runs to 18 residues. The CDR3 nucleotides are TGTGCCAGCAGCCTACGGGACAGGGGCGGACGTAGCAATCAGCCCCAGCATTTT. This gives the protein CASSLRDRGGRSNQPQHF.

This clonotype was detected many times. The chain employs TRBV24-1 and TRBJ2-7, with D maybe TRBD1 (5 bases). The V gene's germline CDR1 is KGHDR and CDR2 SFDVKD. V was clipped by 12 bases and J by 0 bases, with 29 bases between them. The CDR3 is 18 residues long. The DNA for the CDR3 is TGTGCCGGCCAGGTCCAAAATTGGGGCTCCCAGGGCTCCTACGAGCAGTACTTC. Translation gives CAGQVQNWGSQGSYEQYF.

V is TRBV7-9 and J is TRBJ1-6; no clear D. The CDR3 is made up of 14 amino acids. Trimming took off 0 bases at V and 7 bases at J, with 7 bases between the two ends. Germline CDR1 and CDR2: SEHNR and FQNEAQ (reference sequence). The CDR3 DNA reads as TGTGCCAGCAGCTTAGCTAACATGAATTCACCCCTCCACTTT. It specifies CASSLANMNSPLHF.

This clonotype was picked up many times. The chain employs TRBV20-1 and TRBJ2-5, with a weak D call TRBD1 (6 bases). CDR3 length: 11 amino acids. Germline V gene sequence: CDR1 DFQATT, CDR2 SNEGSKA (reference sequence). CDR3 DNA: TGCAGCCGACAGGCCCAAGAGACCCAGTACTTC. It specifies CSRQAQETQYF.

In its sample, this clonotype was seen a few times. The chain is built from TRBV6-2 or TRBV6-3 and TRBJ1-5, with D tentatively TRBD1 (5 bases). The CDR3 is made up of 13 amino acids. V was shortened by 7 bases and J by 3 bases, with 10 bases between the two germline ends. The germline V gene encodes CDR1 MNHEY and CDR2 SVGEGT. This CDR3 is CASKEQANQPQHF. DNA for the CDR3: TGTGCCAGCAAGGAACAGGCCAATCAGCCCCAGCATTTT.

Ten or more counts support this clonotype. The genes are TRBV9 and TRBJ1-1; D unclear. The CDR3 has 13 residues. Germline CDR1 and CDR2: SGDLS and YYNGEE. The V end was cut by 7 bases, the J end by 3 bases, with 13 bases between. The CDR3 DNA follows: TGTGCCAGCTCCCGAGCCCGGGACACTGAAGCTTTCTTT. This encodes CASSRARDTEAFF.

This clonotype occurred many times. The V gene is TRBV4-1, the J gene TRBJ2-2, with TRBD2 matching over 8 bases. Per germline, CDR1 MGHRA and CDR2 YSYEKL. This CDR3 has 17 residues. Trimming removed 4 bases from V and 2 bases from J; junction bases left unmatched: 9. The CDR3, as DNA: TGCGCCAGCAGCCCGCCGTCCGGGAGGGCCAACACCGGGGAGCTGTTTTTT. Translated: CASSPPSGRANTGELFF.

This clonotype was recorded at least ten times. The chain couples TRBV19 to TRBJ2-7; 8 nucleotides agree with TRBD2. The CDR3 runs to 15 residues. Per the germline V gene, CDR1 is LNHDA and CDR2 is SQIVND (reference sequence). The V and J ends lost 6 bases and 5 bases, in that order; junction bases with no gene match: 12. CDR3 protein: CASSATGTRGDEQYF. The DNA of the CDR3 is TGTGCCAGTAGCGCCACCGGGACTAGAGGGGACGAGCAGTACTTC.

Ten or more counts support this clonotype. V is TRBV9 and J is TRBJ1-6, with 9 bases that match TRBD1. Germline CDR1 SGDLS, CDR2 YYNGEE. V dropped 0 bases and J dropped 7; count of bases not matched to a gene: 11. The CDR3 loop spans 18 amino acids. The CDR3 DNA is TGTGCCAGCAGCGTAGGTTTTACAGGGGGCCGGAGAAATTCACCCCTCCACTTT. It yields the protein CASSVGFTGGRRNSPLHF.

This clonotype was seen a few times. V usage is TRBV11-3 and J usage is TRBJ2-7, with 7 bases matching TRBD1. Germline-derived CDR1 and CDR2 are SGHNT and YENEEA. Losses at the gene ends were 0 bases for V and 5 bases for J; bases not matched to a gene: 7. This CDR3 spans 15 amino acids. Here the CDR3 DNA reads TGTGCCAGCAGCTTAGATCGACAGGGATTCAACGAGCAGTACTTC. Translating it yields CASSLDRQGFNEQYF.